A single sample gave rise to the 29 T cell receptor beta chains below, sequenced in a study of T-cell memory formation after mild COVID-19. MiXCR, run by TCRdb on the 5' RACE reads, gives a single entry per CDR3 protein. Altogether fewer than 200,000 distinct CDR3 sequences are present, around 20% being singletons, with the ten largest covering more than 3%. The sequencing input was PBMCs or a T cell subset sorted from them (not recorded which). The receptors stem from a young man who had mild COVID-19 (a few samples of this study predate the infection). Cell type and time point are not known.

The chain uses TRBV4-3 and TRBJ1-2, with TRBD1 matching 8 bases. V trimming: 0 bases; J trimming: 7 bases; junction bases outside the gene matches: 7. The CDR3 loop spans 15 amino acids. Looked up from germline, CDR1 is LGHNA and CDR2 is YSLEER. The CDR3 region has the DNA TGCGCCAGCAGCCAAGAGTATCGCAGGGGGCTTGGCTACACCTTC. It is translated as CASSQEYRRGLGYTF.

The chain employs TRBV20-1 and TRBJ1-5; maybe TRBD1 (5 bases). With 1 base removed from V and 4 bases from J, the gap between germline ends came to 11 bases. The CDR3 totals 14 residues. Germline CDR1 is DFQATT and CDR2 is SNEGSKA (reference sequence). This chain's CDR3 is CSARGWDGNQPQHF. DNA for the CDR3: TGCAGTGCTAGAGGTTGGGACGGGAATCAGCCCCAGCATTTT.

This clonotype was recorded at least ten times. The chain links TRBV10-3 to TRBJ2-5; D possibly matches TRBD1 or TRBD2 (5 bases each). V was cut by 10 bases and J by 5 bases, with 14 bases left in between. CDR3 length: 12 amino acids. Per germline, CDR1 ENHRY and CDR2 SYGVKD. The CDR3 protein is CATLGTEETQYF. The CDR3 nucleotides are TGTGCCACCCTCGGGACCGAGGAGACCCAGTACTTC.

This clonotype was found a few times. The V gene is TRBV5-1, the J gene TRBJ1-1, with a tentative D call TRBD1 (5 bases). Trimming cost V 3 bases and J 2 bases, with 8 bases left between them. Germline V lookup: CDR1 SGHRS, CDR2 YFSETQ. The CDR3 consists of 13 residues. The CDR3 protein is CASSWDFNTEAFF. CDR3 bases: TGCGCCAGCAGCTGGGACTTTAACACTGAAGCTTTCTTT. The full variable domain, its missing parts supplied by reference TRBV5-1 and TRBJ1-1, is KAGVTQTPRYLIKTRGQQVTLSCSPISGHRSVSWYQQTPGQGLQFLFEYFSETQRNKGNFPGRFSGRQFSNSRSEMNVSTLELGDSALYLCASSWDFNTEAFFGQGTRLTVV.

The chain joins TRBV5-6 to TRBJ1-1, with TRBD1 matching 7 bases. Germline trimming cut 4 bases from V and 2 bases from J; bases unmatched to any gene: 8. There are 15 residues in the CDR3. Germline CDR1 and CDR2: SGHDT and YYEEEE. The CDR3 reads CASSDRTGGNTEAFF. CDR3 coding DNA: TGTGCCAGCAGCGACCGGACAGGCGGCAACACTGAAGCTTTCTTT.

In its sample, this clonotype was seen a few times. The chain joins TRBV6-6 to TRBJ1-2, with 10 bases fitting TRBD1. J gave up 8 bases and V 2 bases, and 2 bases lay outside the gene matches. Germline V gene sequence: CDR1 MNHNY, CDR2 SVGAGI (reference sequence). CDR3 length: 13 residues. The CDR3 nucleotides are TGTGCCAGCAGTTACAGACAGGGGGCCGGCTACACCTTC. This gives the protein CASSYRQGAGYTF.

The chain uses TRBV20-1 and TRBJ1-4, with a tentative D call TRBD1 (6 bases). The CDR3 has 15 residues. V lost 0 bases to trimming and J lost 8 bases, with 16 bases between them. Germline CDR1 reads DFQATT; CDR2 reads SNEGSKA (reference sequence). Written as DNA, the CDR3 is TGCAGTGCTAGAGATTGGGACAAAACCCCAGAAAAACTGTTTTTT. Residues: CSARDWDKTPEKLFF.

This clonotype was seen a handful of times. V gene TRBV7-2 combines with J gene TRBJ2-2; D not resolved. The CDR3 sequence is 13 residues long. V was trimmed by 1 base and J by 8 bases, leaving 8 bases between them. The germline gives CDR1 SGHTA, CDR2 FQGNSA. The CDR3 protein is CASSLGSVGELFF. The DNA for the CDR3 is TGTGCCAGCAGCTTAGGTTCGGTTGGGGAGCTGTTTTTT.

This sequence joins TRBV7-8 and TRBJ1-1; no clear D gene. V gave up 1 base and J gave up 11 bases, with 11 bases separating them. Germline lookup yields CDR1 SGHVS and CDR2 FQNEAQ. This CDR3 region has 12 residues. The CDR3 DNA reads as TGTGCCAGCAGCTTAGTGGGAGGGAAGGCTTTCTTT. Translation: CASSLVGGKAFF.

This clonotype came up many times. The chain's CDR3 is CATRATLSTDTQYF. CDR3 bases: TGCGCCACGCGGGCGACTCTAAGCACAGATACGCAGTATTTT. V is TRBV5-1 and J is TRBJ2-3, with D tentatively TRBD2 (5 bases). CDR1 and CDR2 from the germline V gene are SGHRS and YFSETQ. The CDR3 consists of 14 residues. Trimming left V 9 bases short and J 0 bases short, with 14 bases between.

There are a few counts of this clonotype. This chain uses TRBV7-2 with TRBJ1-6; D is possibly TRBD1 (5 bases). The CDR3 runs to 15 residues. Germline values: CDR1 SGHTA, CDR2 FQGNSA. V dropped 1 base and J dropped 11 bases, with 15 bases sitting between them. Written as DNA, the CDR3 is TGTGCCAGCAGCTTAGGGGTGTCAGGGAGGCCACCCCTCCACTTT. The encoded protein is CASSLGVSGRPPLHF.

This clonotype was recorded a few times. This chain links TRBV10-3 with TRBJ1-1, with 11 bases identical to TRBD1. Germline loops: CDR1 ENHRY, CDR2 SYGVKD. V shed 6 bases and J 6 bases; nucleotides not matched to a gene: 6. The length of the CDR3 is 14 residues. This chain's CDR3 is CAIRRDRGEPEAFF. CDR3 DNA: TGTGCCATCAGAAGGGACAGGGGGGAACCTGAAGCTTTCTTT.

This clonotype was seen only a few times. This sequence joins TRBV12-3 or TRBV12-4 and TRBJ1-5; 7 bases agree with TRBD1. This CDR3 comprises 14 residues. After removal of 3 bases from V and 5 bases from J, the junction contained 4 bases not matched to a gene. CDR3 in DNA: TGTGCCAGCAGTTTCCAGGGGGGGGATCAGCCCCAGCATTTT. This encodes CASSFQGGDQPQHF.

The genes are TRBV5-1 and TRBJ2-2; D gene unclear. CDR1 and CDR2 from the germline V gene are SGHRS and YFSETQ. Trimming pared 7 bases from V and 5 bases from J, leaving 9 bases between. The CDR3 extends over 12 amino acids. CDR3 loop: CASFVETGELFF. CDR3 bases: TGCGCCAGCTTCGTGGAGACCGGGGAGCTGTTTTTT.

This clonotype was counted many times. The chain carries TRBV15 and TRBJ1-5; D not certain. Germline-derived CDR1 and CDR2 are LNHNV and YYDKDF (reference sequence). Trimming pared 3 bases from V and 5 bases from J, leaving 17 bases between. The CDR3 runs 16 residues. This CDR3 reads CATSSGLWQIYQPQHF. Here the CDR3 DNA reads TGTGCCACCAGCAGTGGCCTCTGGCAGATCTATCAGCCCCAGCATTTT.

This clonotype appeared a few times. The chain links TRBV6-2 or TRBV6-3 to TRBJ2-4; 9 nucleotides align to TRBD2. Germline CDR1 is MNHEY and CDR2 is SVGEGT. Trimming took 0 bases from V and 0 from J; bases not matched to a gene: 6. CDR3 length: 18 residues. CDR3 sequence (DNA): TGTGCCAGCAGTTACTCGCGGGGGGGCAACCTAGCCAAAAACATTCAGTACTTC. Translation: CASSYSRGGNLAKNIQYF.

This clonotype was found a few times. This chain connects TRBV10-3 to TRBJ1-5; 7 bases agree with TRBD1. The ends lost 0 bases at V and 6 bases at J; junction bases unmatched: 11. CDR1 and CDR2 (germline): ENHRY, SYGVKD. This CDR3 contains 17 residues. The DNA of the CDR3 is TGTGCCATCAGTGAGTCTAGCGGGACAGCCAACCTTCAGCCCCAGCATTTT. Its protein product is CAISESSGTANLQPQHF.

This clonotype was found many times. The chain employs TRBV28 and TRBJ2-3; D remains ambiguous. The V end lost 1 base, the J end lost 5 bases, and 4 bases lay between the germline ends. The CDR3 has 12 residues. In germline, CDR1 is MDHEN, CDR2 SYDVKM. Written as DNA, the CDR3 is TGTGCCAGCAGTTTATTCCAAGATACGCAGTATTTT. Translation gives CASSLFQDTQYF.

The CDR3 protein is CATRTKTGEQFF. The CDR3 nucleotides read TGTGCCACCAGGACCAAGACGGGTGAGCAGTTCTTC. The rearrangement joins TRBV24-1 to TRBJ2-1; D is undetermined. Deletions cut 7 bases from V and 9 bases from J, with 12 bases between. Germline CDR1 and CDR2: KGHDR and SFDVKD. The CDR3 has 12 residues.

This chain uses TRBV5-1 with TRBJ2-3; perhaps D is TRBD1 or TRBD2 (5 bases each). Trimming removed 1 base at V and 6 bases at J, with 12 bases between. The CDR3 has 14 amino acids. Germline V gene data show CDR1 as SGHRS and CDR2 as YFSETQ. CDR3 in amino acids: CASSLSQGGDTQYF. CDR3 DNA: TGCGCCAGCAGCTTGAGTCAGGGCGGGGATACGCAGTATTTT.

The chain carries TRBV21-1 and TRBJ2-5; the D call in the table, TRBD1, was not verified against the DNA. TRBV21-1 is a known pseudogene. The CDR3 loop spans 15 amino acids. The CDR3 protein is CASSKRTEGKETQYF. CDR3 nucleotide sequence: TGTGCCAGCAGCAAGAGGACAGAGGGGAAAGAGACCCAGTACTTC.

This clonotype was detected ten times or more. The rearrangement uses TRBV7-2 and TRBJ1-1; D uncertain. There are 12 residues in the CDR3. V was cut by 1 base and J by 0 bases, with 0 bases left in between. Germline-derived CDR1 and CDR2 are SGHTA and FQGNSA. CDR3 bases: TGTGCCAGCAGCTTAGTGAACACTGAAGCTTTCTTT. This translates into CASSLVNTEAFF.

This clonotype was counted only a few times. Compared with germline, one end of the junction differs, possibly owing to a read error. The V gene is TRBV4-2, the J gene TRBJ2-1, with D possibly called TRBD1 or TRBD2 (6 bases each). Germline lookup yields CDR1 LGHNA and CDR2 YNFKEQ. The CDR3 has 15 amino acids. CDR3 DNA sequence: TGTGCCAGCAGCCAAGTAGGGGGGCCCTATAATGAGCAGTTCTTC. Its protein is CASSQVGGPYNEQFF.

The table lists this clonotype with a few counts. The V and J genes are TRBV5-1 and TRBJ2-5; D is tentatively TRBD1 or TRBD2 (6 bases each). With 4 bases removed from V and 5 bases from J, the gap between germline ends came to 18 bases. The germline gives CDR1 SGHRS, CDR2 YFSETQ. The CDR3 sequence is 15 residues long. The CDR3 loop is CASSVHREVRETQYF. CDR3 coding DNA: TGCGCCAGCAGCGTCCACAGGGAGGTTCGTGAGACCCAGTACTTC.

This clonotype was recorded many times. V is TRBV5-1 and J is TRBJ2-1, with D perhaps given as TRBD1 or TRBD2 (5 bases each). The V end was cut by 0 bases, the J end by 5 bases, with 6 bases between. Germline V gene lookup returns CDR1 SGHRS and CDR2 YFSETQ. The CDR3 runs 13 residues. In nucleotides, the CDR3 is TGCGCCAGCAGCTTGGGAGGGGACAATGAGCAGTTCTTC. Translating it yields CASSLGGDNEQFF.

The CDR3 nucleotides read TGCAGTGCTAGAGAGACGACAGGGGGCGGAGCTTTCTTT. The encoded protein is CSARETTGGGAFF. The V gene is TRBV20-1, the J gene TRBJ1-1; 10 positions agree with TRBD1. Trimming took 0 bases from V and 10 from J; bases not matched to a gene: 5. CDR3 length equals 13 residues. CDR1 and CDR2 from the germline V gene are DFQATT and SNEGSKA (reference sequence).

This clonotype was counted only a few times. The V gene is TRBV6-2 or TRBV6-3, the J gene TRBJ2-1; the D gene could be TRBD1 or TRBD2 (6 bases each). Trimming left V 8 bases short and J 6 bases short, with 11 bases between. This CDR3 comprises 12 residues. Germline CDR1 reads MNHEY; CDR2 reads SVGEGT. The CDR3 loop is CASGGQGNEQFF. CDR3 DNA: TGTGCCAGCGGGGGGCAGGGCAATGAGCAGTTCTTC.

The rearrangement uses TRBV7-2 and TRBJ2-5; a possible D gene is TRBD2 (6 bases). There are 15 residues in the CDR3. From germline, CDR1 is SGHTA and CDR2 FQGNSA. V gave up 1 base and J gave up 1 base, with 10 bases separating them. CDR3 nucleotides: TGTGCCAGCAGCTTAGAGGGCGGGGCCCAAGAGACCCAGTACTTC. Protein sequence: CASSLEGGAQETQYF.

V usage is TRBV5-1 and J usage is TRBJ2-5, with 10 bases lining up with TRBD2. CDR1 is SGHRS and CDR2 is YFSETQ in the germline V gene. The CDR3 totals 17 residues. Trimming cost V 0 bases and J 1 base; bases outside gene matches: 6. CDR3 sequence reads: CASSLEASGGPQETQYF. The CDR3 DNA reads TGCGCCAGCAGCTTGGAGGCTAGCGGGGGCCCCCAAGAGACCCAGTACTTC.